This passage covers 10 T cell receptor beta chains from one sample sequenced in a study of T cell clones after liver transplantation (dated by TCRdb to between 2019 and 2020). The protocol used for the library was the immunoSEQ multiplex PCR assay. Entries here come from immuneACCESS through TCRdb and include only in-frame sequences with V and J called. Some clones fail to appear in such tables; in the studies checked, an unresolved V gene covers under half of the shortfall, and the cause of the remainder is unknown. The sample profile shows 72,000 or so clones; less than 85% of them were found once. The ten most abundant clones make up approximately 2.8% of the sample. Sequencing was performed on CD4+ T cells from blood, taken at the 22-month timepoint. The receptors shown here come from a human patient who received a liver transplant. Some T cells may be donor cells from the graft after a transplant.

Judged by abundance, this clone is medium-sized. The chain couples TRBV7-2 to TRBJ2-1; D is undetermined. Germline CDR1 and CDR2: SGHTA and FQGNSA. This CDR3 is built from 15 residues. V lost 1 base and J 2 bases, leaving 9 bases between the germline ends. The DNA for the CDR3 is TGTGCCAGCAGCTTAGTGGCAGTTCCCTACAATGAGCAGTTCTTC. It translates to CASSLVAVPYNEQFF.

The chain carries TRBV5-1 and TRBJ2-6, with a weak D call TRBD1 (7 bases). The CDR3 loop spans 17 amino acids. Trimming removed 1 base from V and 2 bases from J, with 13 bases in between. Germline-derived CDR1 and CDR2 are SGHRS and YFSETQ. The CDR3 DNA sequence: TGCGCCAGCAGCTTGAGGGGGCCGGGGGCTGGGGCCAACGTCCTGACTTTC. Its translation: CASSLRGPGAGANVLTF.

A few counts support this clone. The genes are TRBV5-6 and TRBJ1-1; D unresolved. The CDR3 consists of 13 residues. Germline V gene lookup returns CDR1 SGHDT and CDR2 YYEEEE. V shed 0 bases and J shed 6 bases, with 9 bases lying between them. The CDR3 spells CASSLDGRSEAFF. The CDR3 DNA reads TGTGCCAGCAGCTTGGACGGGAGGTCTGAAGCTTTCTTT.

This chain uses TRBV27 with TRBJ1-4; D is uncertain. Trimming cost V 4 bases and J 8 bases, with 11 bases left between them. CDR3 size: 13 residues. CDR1 is MNHEY and CDR2 is SMNVEV in the germline V gene (reference sequence). In nucleotides, the CDR3 is TGTGCCAGCAGTTCGGACTCATCCGAAAAACTGTTTTTT. It encodes CASSSDSSEKLFF.

In regard to this clone: Other DNA sequences from this sample encode an identical CDR3 as well. The DNA of the CDR3 is TGTGCCAGCTCACCGGGCAGAGATCAAGAGACCCAGTACTTC. This encodes CASSPGRDQETQYF. This chain links TRBV18 with TRBJ2-5; no clear D. This CDR3 spans 14 amino acids. Germline values: CDR1 KGHSH, CDR2 LQKENI. The germline V and J ends were trimmed by 3 bases and 2 bases, with 10 bases remaining between them.

The chain is built from TRBV7-9 and TRBJ2-3, with 7 bases fitting TRBD2. This CDR3 comprises 15 residues. The V and J ends lost 1 base and 6 bases, in that order; junction bases with no gene match: 7. Germline assignment: CDR1 SEHNR and CDR2 FQNEAQ (reference sequence). The CDR3 sequence: CASSLGAGLGDTQYF. The CDR3 nucleotides read TGTGCCAGCAGCTTAGGGGCTGGACTAGGGGATACGCAGTATTTT.

The gene calls are TRBV9 and TRBJ2-7; D unresolved. CDR1 and CDR2 (germline): SGDLS, YYNGEE. The length of the CDR3 is 13 residues. Trimming left V 3 bases short and J 0 bases short, with 7 bases between. CDR3 in DNA: TGTGCCAGCAGCGCCAGCGACTCCTACGAGCAGTACTTC. Translated, it gives CASSASDSYEQYF.

The rearrangement uses TRBV7-7 and TRBJ2-5; 8 bases map to TRBD1. CDR3 length equals 15 residues. Germline CDR1 reads SSHAT; CDR2 reads FNYEAQ (reference sequence). V shed 0 bases, J shed 5 bases, and the junction held 5 bases outside the gene matches. CDR3: CASSLAGTGGETQYF. CDR3 in DNA: TGTGCCAGCAGCTTAGCCGGGACAGGCGGGGAGACCCAGTACTTC.

This chain joins TRBV2 and TRBJ1-5; 9 nucleotides line up with TRBD1. V shed 9 bases, J shed 4 bases, and the junction held 7 bases outside the gene matches. Germline V gene data show CDR1 as SNHLY and CDR2 as FYNNEI. CDR3 length: 14 residues. CDR3 DNA sequence: TGTGCCAGTAAACAGGGGGCTTCTAATCAGCCCCAGCATTTT. This translates into CASKQGASNQPQHF.

This sequence joins TRBV7-2 and TRBJ2-5; 11 nucleotides match TRBD2. The CDR3 consists of 14 residues. Germline assignment: CDR1 SGHTA and CDR2 FQGNSA. The V segment lost 5 bases and the J segment 3 bases; nucleotides outside the gene matches: 2. CDR3 DNA sequence: TGTGCCAGCAGCCCGGGACTAGCGGAAGAGACCCAGTACTTC. The encoded protein is CASSPGLAEETQYF.